The clone carrying this T cell receptor beta chain was seen once. Trimming shortened V by 6 bases and J by 7 bases, and 19 bases separated the two germline ends. Looked up from germline, CDR1 is SNHLY and CDR2 is FYNNEI. The CDR3 loop spans 15 amino acids. The data were taken from a study of blood T cell repertoires in COVID-19. In the study overall: The United States, Italy and Spain provided the acute and convalescent COVID-19 samples.

Per the original data handling: Estimates of nucleated cell counts were drawn from the amplification of reference gene primers. Sequencing used immunoSEQ multiplex PCR; TCRdb keeps in-frame clones, though not all of them. V, J and clone size were drawn from that table, and D and trimming were deduced from the DNA. Of some 71,000 clones listed, around 80% were seen once; the top ten hold 20% to 25%. This sequence joins TRBV2 and TRBJ1-5; possibly TRBD1 for D (5 bases). This sequence originates from a woman between 45 and 65 years old with acute or convalescent COVID-19. The sequencing input was peripheral blood. CDR3 bases: TGTGCCAGCAGGGAGCCGGGAGGGGCAGGGCAGCCCCAGCATTTT. Protein sequence: CASREPGGAGQPQHF. The full variable domain, completed using reference TRBV2 and TRBJ1-5, is EPEVTQTPSHQVTQMGQEVILRCVPISNHLYFYWYRQILGQKVEFLVSFYNNEISEKSEIFDDQFSVERPDGSNFTLKIRSTKLEDSAMYFCASREPGGAGQPQHFGDGTRLSIL.